This TCR beta chain was documented in a study of T cell responses to AZD1222 COVID-19 vaccine. Libraries were prepared by immunoSEQ multiplex PCR; TCRdb keeps only in-frame clonotypes and omits some of them. The profile shows 250,000 to 300,000 clones, about 94% of them singletons. As concerns this clone: The identical CDR3 is also encoded by other nucleotide sequences in the sample.

The source material was peripheral blood, sampled 28 days after the second AZD1222 dose. The TCR sequence derives from an adult who received the AZD1222 COVID-19 vaccine.

The CDR3 loop reads CASSLGRDYGYTF. CDR3 DNA: TGTGCCAGCAGCTTGGGTCGGGACTATGGCTACACCTTC. The J gene is TRBJ1-2, the V gene TRBV5-6; D uncertain. V shed 0 bases and J shed 3 bases, with 6 bases lying between them. Germline CDR1 SGHDT, CDR2 YYEEEE. The CDR3 consists of 13 residues.